This TCR beta chain appears in the sequencing data of a study of identical twins. cDNA carried unique molecular identifiers, and a universal primer site was added by template switching. Each CDR3 protein is one row after TCRdb ran MiXCR on the 5' RACE reads. Here the sample spans about 1.7 million distinct CDR3 sequences, about 32% being singletons. Germline assignment: CDR1 MDHEN and CDR2 SYDVKM. V shed 4 bases and J 3 bases; nucleotides not matched to a gene: 14. The CDR3 sequence is 17 residues long. Comment on this clonotype: Antigen unknown.

General study findings and limits: Analyses based on zero insertions could be partly confounded by invariant MAIT and iNKT cells. The abundant beta clonotypes from cord blood had fewer insertions, and memory repertoires had none of this.

V and J are TRBV28 and TRBJ2-7; 8 bases are shared with TRBD2. This TCR was recovered from a newborn girl in good health. The sequenced sample consisted of cord blood. This CDR3 reads CASSYMLVSGAYYEQYF. The DNA of the CDR3 is TGTGCCAGCAGTTATATGTTGGTTAGCGGGGCCTACTACGAGCAGTACTTC.